The clone carrying this T cell receptor (beta chain) was counted at least ten times. No antigen is known for it. The V and J ends lost 4 bases and 4 bases, in that order; junction bases with no gene match: 8. There are 16 residues in the CDR3. Indicated time point: longitudinal time-point 2. The record originates from a study of neurological immune-mediated disorders. MiXCR, run by TCRdb on the 5' RACE reads, gives a single entry per CDR3 protein. The sample consists of around 90,000 distinct CDR3 sequences, approximately 13% of them appearing once. The study, taken as a whole, reports: No CDR3 amino acid sequences were shared by expanded clones across subjects, suggesting private repertoires in all groups.

This receptor was taken from a female donor with HTLV-1-associated myelopathy (HAM/TSP). The chain joins TRBV12-3 or TRBV12-4 to TRBJ2-1; 9 bases fit TRBD1. Sequencing was performed on PBMCs. DNA for the CDR3: TGTGCCAGCAGTTCTTCCGGGACAGGGCGGTACAATGAGCAGTTCTTC. The encoded protein is CASSSSGTGRYNEQFF.